Listed below are T cell receptor beta chains from one sample, sequenced in a study of cytomegalovirus exposure and HLA in healthy donors. Data came from immunoSEQ multiplex PCR; TCRdb stores just in-frame clones and leaves some out. This sample yields under 250,000 clones, of which around 80% are seen a single time; less than 1.5% belongs to the top ten. Sequencing was performed on PBMCs. All receptors come from a young woman in good health and CMV-seronegative. Both conserved end residues are part of each CDR3. Fields, in order: clone size, D gene, V gene, J gene, CDR3 DNA, CDR3 protein. A D gene is named only where the DNA matches it firmly. Rows give clone size only sometimes, using once, few, many, or a class for an expanded clone.

>.|TRBD2|TRBV15|TRBJ2-5
TGTGCCACCAGCAGAGGGAAACCGGGACTAGCGGGAGTGTGGGAGACCCAGTACTTC
CATSRGKPGLAGVWETQYF
>.|TRBD2|TRBV14|TRBJ2-1
TGTGCCAGCAGCCCACCGGGACTACTCTACAATGAGCAGTTCTTC
CASSPPGLLYNEQFF
>.|TRBD1|TRBV18|TRBJ2-7
TGTGCCAGCTCACCTGACAGGGCGAACGAGCAGTACTTC
CASSPDRANEQYF
>.|TRBD1|TRBV25-1|TRBJ2-7
TGTGCCAGCAGCAGAACCGGGACAGGGGATGAGCAGTACTTC
CASSRTGTGDEQYF
>.|.|TRBV10-1|TRBJ1-2
TGCGCCAGCAGCCCGATGACAGCTAACTATGGCTACACCTTC
CASSPMTANYGYTF
>few|TRBD1|TRBV7-2|TRBJ1-5
TGTGCCAGCAGCTTGGACAGGAATCAGCCCCAGCATTTT
CASSLDRNQPQHF
>few|.|TRBV18|TRBJ1-5
TGTGCCAGCTCACCAGGCAGTGATAGCAATCAGCCCCAGCATTTT
CASSPGSDSNQPQHF
>.|TRBD1|TRBV7-9|TRBJ2-3
TGTGCCAGCAGCTTACCCGTTGGACAGGGTTCTAGCACAGATACGCAGTATTTT
CASSLPVGQGSSTDTQYF
>.|.|TRBV29-1|TRBJ1-2
TGCAGCGTTGGTCGGGGATTTAACTATGGCTACACCTTC
CSVGRGFNYGYTF
>.|TRBD2|TRBV4-2|TRBJ2-3
TGTGCCAGCAGCCATACGACTAGCCGCGCAGATACGCAGTATTTT
CASSHTTSRADTQYF
>.|.|TRBV18|TRBJ2-7
TGTGCCAGCTCACCAGACCCTGTGTCGACAGCCCTTTCGTACGAGCAGTACTTC
CASSPDPVSTALSYEQYF
>.|.|TRBV14|TRBJ2-5
TGTGCCAGCAGCCATGACGGGGTTGAGACCCAGTACTTC
CASSHDGVETQYF
>.|.|TRBV4-1|TRBJ1-1
TGCGCCAGCAGCCAAGCCTCGTCAGGAAGCTCCACTGAAGCTTTCTTT
CASSQASSGSSTEAFF
>.|.|TRBV7-2|TRBJ2-7
TGTGCCAGCAGCTTGTGGCGGGACGTGACCACCTACGAGCAGTACTTC
CASSLWRDVTTYEQYF
>.|TRBD2|TRBV5-1|TRBJ2-7
TGCGCCAGCAGCCCGGGACCCGGGGGGGAGCAGTACTTC
CASSPGPGGEQYF
>once|.|TRBV6-1|TRBJ1-6
TGTGCCAGCAGTGAAAGGAGACAGTCTAATTCACCCCTCCACTTT
CASSERRQSNSPLHF
>.|TRBD1|TRBV28|TRBJ1-2
TGTGCCAGCAGCCCCCCCGGGACAGTTTATGGCTACACCTTC
CASSPPGTVYGYTF
>.|TRBD1|TRBV2|TRBJ2-2
TGTGCCAGCAGTGAACTAAGGGGGCTCGCCGGGGAGCTGTTTTTT
CASSELRGLAGELFF
>.|.|TRBV30|TRBJ1-1
TGTGCCTGGAGTGTATCTTCGGGGAACACTGAAGCTTTCTTT
CAWSVSSGNTEAFF
>.|TRBD2|TRBV2|TRBJ2-5
TGTGCCAGCAGAGCTAGGACTAGCGTCCGGGAGACCCAGTACTTC
CASRARTSVRETQYF
>.|TRBD1|TRBV18|TRBJ1-6
TGTGCCAGCTCAGTAAAGGGACAGATAAATTCACCCCTCCACTTT
CASSVKGQINSPLHF
>.|TRBD1|TRBV5-8|TRBJ1-2
TGTGCCAGCAGGAATGGTCGAAGGGGGCTTGGCTACACCTTC
CASRNGRRGLGYTF
>.|TRBD1|TRBV30|TRBJ1-2
TGTGCCTGGAGTAAACGACAGGGACTGTACTATGGCTACACCTTC
CAWSKRQGLYYGYTF
>.|TRBD1|TRBV30|TRBJ1-2
TGTGCCTGGAGTGTACAGACAGGGGGTGGCTACACCTTC
CAWSVQTGGGYTF
>.|.|TRBV28|TRBJ2-3
TGTGCCAGCAGACCCCGTCCCAGGGCAGATACGCAGTATTTT
CASRPRPRADTQYF
>.|.|TRBV30|TRBJ1-1
TGTGCCTGGAGTCTTTCCAGGAACACTGAAGCTTTCTTT
CAWSLSRNTEAFF
>.|.|TRBV5-6|TRBJ1-3
TGTGCCAGCAGCTTTCGTACAGGGTACTCTGGAAACACCATATATTTT
CASSFRTGYSGNTIYF
>.|TRBD2|TRBV5-1|TRBJ2-3
TGCGCCAGCAGCGTTCCCCTAGCGGGGAGCACAGATACGCAGTATTTT
CASSVPLAGSTDTQYF
>.|TRBD2|TRBV19|TRBJ2-3
TGTGCCAGCCTAGCGGGAGCAAGTCACACAGATACGCAGTATTTT
CASLAGASHTDTQYF
>.|.|TRBV4-1|TRBJ1-4
TGCGCCAGCAGCCAAGTGGTACAGACTAATGAAAAACTGTTTTTT
CASSQVVQTNEKLFF
>.|.|TRBV6-1|TRBJ1-2
TGTGCCAGCGGGACACGTTCCTACTATGGCTACACCTTC
CASGTRSYYGYTF
>.|.|TRBV28|TRBJ1-6
TGTGCCACCATAACAGGCTTTTATAATTCACCCCTCCACTTT
CATITGFYNSPLHF
>once|.|TRBV9|TRBJ1-2
TGTGCCAGCAGCCCGATGGGGGGACCTAACTATGGCTACACCTTC
CASSPMGGPNYGYTF
>.|TRBD2|TRBV9|TRBJ2-1
TGTGCCAGCAGCGTAGGGGCGGGAGGGCCTTTCAATGAGCAGTTCTTC
CASSVGAGGPFNEQFF
>few|TRBD1|TRBV2|TRBJ1-6
TGTGCCAGCAGCAGAAGGACAGGGGGGGATAATTCACCCCTCCACTTT
CASSRRTGGDNSPLHF
>.|TRBD2|TRBV7-9|TRBJ2-6
TGTGCCAGCAGCTTAGTTCTCGGGAGGGGCAGATCTGGGGCCAACGTCCTGACTTTC
CASSLVLGRGRSGANVLTF
>.|.|TRBV18|TRBJ2-2
TGTGCCAGCTCACCACCGGGCCGAGCCACCGGGGAGCTGTTTTTT
CASSPPGRATGELFF
>.|TRBD2|TRBV10-3|TRBJ2-7
TGTGCCATCAGTGCTAGCGGGGCGCTCTCCTACGAGCAGTACTTC
CAISASGALSYEQYF
>.|TRBD1|TRBV25-1|TRBJ2-1
TGTGCCAGCAGTGCGAGTTGGGACAGGCCCTACAATGAGCAGTTCTTC
CASSASWDRPYNEQFF
>.|.|TRBV6-5|TRBJ1-3
TGTGCCAGTACAGGGAGCTCTGGAAACACCATATATTTT
CASTGSSGNTIYF
>.|TRBD1|TRBV6-1|TRBJ2-7
TGTGCCAGCGGACAGGGGGGAGACGAGCAGTACTTC
CASGQGGDEQYF
>.|.|TRBV21-1|TRBJ2-1
TGTGCCGCGGGGGGGCCCTCCTACAATGAGCAGTTCTTC
CAAGGPSYNEQFF
>.|.|TRBV6-5|TRBJ1-3
TGTGCCAGCAGGGCAGGCCCTGAGAACACCATATATTTT
CASRAGPENTIYF
>.|TRBD1|TRBV19|TRBJ1-2
TGTGCCAGTAGTTTCAACAGGGGGGACTATGGCTACACCTTC
CASSFNRGDYGYTF
>.|TRBD1|TRBV29-1|TRBJ1-4
TGCAGCGTTGAACAGGGGGACGAAAAACTGTTTTTT
CSVEQGDEKLFF
>.|.|TRBV19|TRBJ1-6
TGTGCCAGTAGTATCGCTAGCTATAATTCACCCCTCCACTTT
CASSIASYNSPLHF
>.|.|TRBV4-1|TRBJ2-4
TGCGCCAGCAGCCAAGTGGACAGATTAGCCAAAAACATTCAGTACTTC
CASSQVDRLAKNIQYF
>.|.|TRBV21-1|TRBJ2-5
TGTGCCAGCAGCAAACGAGGGCTCGGGGAGACCCAGTACTTC
CASSKRGLGETQYF